The entry below describes one T cell receptor (beta chain). Its cognate antigen is unknown. TCRdb fed the 5' RACE reads into MiXCR, producing one record per CDR3 protein. Counted here are a few hundred thousand distinct CDR3 sequences, around 20% occurring once; the ten biggest clones make up 7.8%. These data originate in a study of CD8 T cells in ankylosing spondylitis. Study findings and constraints: Roughly eight highly homologous variants made up a TCR beta motif that seemed to typify ankylosing spondylitis blood. Reports say disease-linked clones showed up significantly more in matched ankylosing spondylitis synovial fluid.

The CDR3 length is 13 residues. Trimming pared 2 bases from V and 10 bases from J, leaving 13 bases between. Germline V lookup: CDR1 SGHDT, CDR2 YYEEEE. The J gene is TRBJ2-1, the V gene TRBV5-6; no definite D call. This receptor was obtained from a male donor with ankylosing spondylitis or in good health (not recorded which). Specimen: blood, either unsorted or a sorted T cell fraction (not recorded which). The DNA of the CDR3 is TGTGCCAGCAGCTTATACGCAGCATCGGAGCAGTTCTTC. Residues: CASSLYAASEQFF.